The rows below give T cell receptor beta chains drawn from one sample of a study of blood T cell repertoires in COVID-19. The table came from immunoSEQ multiplex PCR; TCRdb's copy has only in-frame clones and leaves some out. The table lists around 46,000 clones, approximately 83% of them singletons. What was sequenced was peripheral blood. These receptors came from a man aged 65 to 85 with acute or convalescent COVID-19. Both conserved end residues are part of each CDR3. D genes are given only for firm matches. The listing skips clone size in some rows; elsewhere it reads once, few, many or a size class.

j_call: TRBJ2-1; clone_size: -; d_call: -; v_call: TRBV5-1; cdr3_nt: TGCGCCAGCAGCTTAACAGCCGTCTCTCTACCTGAGCAGTTCTTC; cdr3_aa: CASSLTAVSLPEQFF
j_call: TRBJ1-1; clone_size: -; d_call: -; v_call: TRBV6-2/TRBV6-3; cdr3_nt: TGTGCCAGCAGTTACCCCTCCGGAGGGGCGGCTGAAGCTTTCTTT; cdr3_aa: CASSYPSGGAAEAFF
j_call: TRBJ2-5; clone_size: few; d_call: TRBD2; v_call: TRBV28; cdr3_nt: TGTGCCAGCAGAGCGGGAGGTACCCGGGTGACCCAGTACTTC; cdr3_aa: CASRAGGTRVTQYF
j_call: TRBJ1-2; clone_size: -; d_call: -; v_call: TRBV6-1; cdr3_nt: TGTGCCAGCAGTGAATTTTCCGGGAGATCCTATGGCTACACCTTC; cdr3_aa: CASSEFSGRSYGYTF
j_call: TRBJ2-7; clone_size: -; d_call: TRBD1; v_call: TRBV2; cdr3_nt: TGTGCCAGCAGCCGGGACAGAGCCTACGAGCAGTACTTC; cdr3_aa: CASSRDRAYEQYF
j_call: TRBJ1-1; clone_size: once; d_call: -; v_call: TRBV6-5; cdr3_nt: TGTGCCAGCAGCCTTTTCGGGGGGGAGACTGAAGCTTTCTTT; cdr3_aa: CASSLFGGETEAFF
j_call: TRBJ2-7; clone_size: -; d_call: TRBD2; v_call: TRBV7-2; cdr3_nt: TGTGCCAGCAGCCTTTCCCGGGGAGCGGGAGAGCAGTACTTC; cdr3_aa: CASSLSRGAGEQYF
j_call: TRBJ2-2; clone_size: -; d_call: TRBD1; v_call: TRBV2; cdr3_nt: TGTGCCAGCAGTGAGGACAGGCGAGGCACCGGGGAGCTGTTTTTT; cdr3_aa: CASSEDRRGTGELFF
j_call: TRBJ1-2; clone_size: -; d_call: -; v_call: TRBV19; cdr3_nt: TGTGCCAGTAGTGGGGCAGGCCCTATGGCTATGAGCTACACCTTC; cdr3_aa: CASSGAGPMAMSYTF
j_call: TRBJ1-3; clone_size: -; d_call: TRBD1; v_call: TRBV28; cdr3_nt: TGTGCCAGCCGATCAGGGGGCGATGGAAACACCATATATTTT; cdr3_aa: CASRSGGDGNTIYF
j_call: TRBJ1-5; clone_size: -; d_call: TRBD1; v_call: TRBV6-2/TRBV6-3; cdr3_nt: TGTGCCAGCAGCCCCGGACAGGGGTTCCAGCCCCAGCATTTT; cdr3_aa: CASSPGQGFQPQHF
j_call: TRBJ1-4; clone_size: once; d_call: TRBD1; v_call: TRBV3-1/TRBV3-2; cdr3_nt: TGTGCCAGCAGCCACAGGGACAGTTTGTTTTTT; cdr3_aa: CASSHRDSLFF
j_call: TRBJ2-1; clone_size: once; d_call: -; v_call: TRBV10-3; cdr3_nt: TGTGCCATCAGTGGAGATTCTGGTGAGCAGTTCTTC; cdr3_aa: CAISGDSGEQFF
j_call: TRBJ2-2; clone_size: -; d_call: TRBD2; v_call: TRBV9; cdr3_nt: TGTGCCAGCAGCGTAGAAGCGGGAGCCCCCGGGGAGCTGTTTTTT; cdr3_aa: CASSVEAGAPGELFF
j_call: TRBJ2-2; clone_size: -; d_call: TRBD1; v_call: TRBV24-1; cdr3_nt: TGTGCCACCAGTGATTCCCGGACAGGAGACACCGGGGAGCTGTTTTTT; cdr3_aa: CATSDSRTGDTGELFF
j_call: TRBJ2-1; clone_size: -; d_call: -; v_call: TRBV5-5; cdr3_nt: TGTGCCAGCAGCTTAGATTCAAAGGTAGGACAGTTGTACAATGAGCAGTTCTTC; cdr3_aa: CASSLDSKVGQLYNEQFF
j_call: TRBJ2-2; clone_size: -; d_call: -; v_call: TRBV20-1; cdr3_nt: TGCAGTGCTAGTCGGGGGACGTACACCGGGGAGCTGTTTTTT; cdr3_aa: CSASRGTYTGELFF
j_call: TRBJ2-1; clone_size: -; d_call: -; v_call: TRBV28; cdr3_nt: TGTGCCAGCAGCCGTAGCGGAGCGAGCTCCTACAATGAGCAGTTCTTC; cdr3_aa: CASSRSGASSYNEQFF
j_call: TRBJ2-2; clone_size: -; d_call: TRBD1; v_call: TRBV16; cdr3_nt: TGTGCCAGCAGCCAAGAGACAGGGGAGACCGGGGAGCTGTTTTTT; cdr3_aa: CASSQETGETGELFF
j_call: TRBJ1-5; clone_size: -; d_call: -; v_call: TRBV5-6; cdr3_nt: TGTGCCAGCAGCGTCGGTCTGTATAGCAATCAGCCCCAGCATTTT; cdr3_aa: CASSVGLYSNQPQHF